The rows below give T cell receptor beta chains drawn from one sample of a study of T cell responses to AZD1222 COVID-19 vaccine. Data came from immunoSEQ multiplex PCR; TCRdb stores just in-frame clones and leaves some out. The sample has 120,000 or so clones; about 93% are singletons. The input for sequencing was peripheral blood, taken 28 days after the second dose of the MenACWY control vaccine. These receptors all come from an adult who received the MenACWY meningococcal vaccine as a control. Both conserved end residues are part of each CDR3. The D gene is left open where the match is weak. Expanded clones get a size class; other rows say once, few or many, or leave the size out.

v_call	clone_size	j_call	d_call	cdr3_aa	cdr3_nt
TRBV5-4	-	TRBJ1-6	-	CASSPRDISKLLDNSPLHF	TGTGCCAGCAGCCCGAGGGACATCTCAAAGCTCCTGGATAATTCACCCCTCCACTTT
TRBV19	-	TRBJ1-1	-	CASSHGTVDTEAFF	TGTGCCAGTAGTCACGGAACGGTTGACACTGAAGCTTTCTTT
TRBV10-2	-	TRBJ1-6	-	CASSEMLGVSSYNSPLHF	TGCGCCAGCAGTGAGATGTTAGGGGTGAGCTCCTATAATTCACCCCTCCACTTT
TRBV28	-	TRBJ1-3	-	CAGMGPSGNTIYF	TGTGCAGGCATGGGCCCCTCTGGAAACACCATATATTTT
TRBV5-1	-	TRBJ2-6	TRBD2	CASNPGLAGVRANVLTF	TGCGCCAGCAACCCGGGACTAGCGGGAGTTAGGGCCAACGTCCTGACTTTC
TRBV7-2	-	TRBJ2-7	-	CASSWDWDSYEQYF	TGTGCCAGCAGCTGGGACTGGGACTCCTACGAGCAGTACTTC
TRBV5-6	-	TRBJ2-2	-	CASSSRVSGELFF	TGTGCCAGCAGCTCCCGTGTGTCCGGGGAGCTGTTTTTT
TRBV11-2	-	TRBJ1-4	-	CASSLVEFRNEKLFF	TGTGCCAGCAGCTTAGTCGAGTTTAGAAATGAAAAACTGTTTTTT
TRBV6-1	-	TRBJ1-2	-	CASSEGSTNYGYTF	TGTGCCAGCAGTGAAGGGAGCACTAACTATGGCTACACCTTC
TRBV29-1	-	TRBJ2-3	-	CSVELAVGPDTQYF	TGCAGCGTTGAATTGGCGGTGGGGCCAGATACGCAGTATTTT
TRBV6-5	-	TRBJ2-1	-	CASSYSRTPYNEQFF	TGTGCCAGCAGTTACTCTCGAACACCCTACAATGAGCAGTTCTTC
TRBV19	once	TRBJ2-1	-	CATHDTYNEQFF	TGTGCCACCCATGATACCTACAATGAGCAGTTCTTC
TRBV3-1/TRBV3-2	-	TRBJ2-5	-	CASSSWRDGTQYF	TGTGCCAGCAGCTCCTGGCGGGATGGGACCCAGTACTTC
TRBV29-1	-	TRBJ2-2	-	CSVETSYLTGELFF	TGCAGCGTTGAAACCTCCTATCTCACCGGGGAGCTGTTTTTT
TRBV7-9	-	TRBJ2-1	-	CASSLNLPSYNEQFF	TGTGCCAGCAGCTTAAATCTCCCCTCCTACAATGAGCAGTTCTTC
TRBV7-6	once	TRBJ2-6	-	CASSLVAAGINSGANVLTF	TGTGCCAGCAGCTTAGTGGCAGCAGGGATAAACTCTGGGGCCAACGTCCTGACTTTC
TRBV2	-	TRBJ1-2	TRBD1	CASSETGIDYGYTF	TGTGCCAGCAGCGAGACAGGGATCGACTATGGCTACACCTTC
TRBV4-3	-	TRBJ1-2	TRBD1	CASSLTRPGTGATSNYGYTF	TGCGCCAGCAGCCTCACAAGGCCCGGCACAGGGGCAACCTCTAACTATGGCTACACCTTC
TRBV6-5	few	TRBJ1-5	-	CASSYFVGPDQPQHF	TGTGCCAGCAGTTACTTCGTTGGGCCCGATCAGCCCCAGCATTTT
TRBV27	-	TRBJ2-7	TRBD1	CASSWTGTGAHEQYF	TGTGCCAGCAGTTGGACCGGGACAGGGGCCCACGAGCAGTACTTC
TRBV4-3	-	TRBJ1-5	-	CASSQGVGGLSQPQHF	TGCGCCAGCAGCCAAGGGGTCGGGGGTTTAAGTCAGCCCCAGCATTTT
TRBV6-5	-	TRBJ1-1	-	CASSTRGSYTEAFF	TGTGCCAGCAGTACCAGGGGATCCTACACTGAAGCTTTCTTT
TRBV5-4	once	TRBJ2-3	TRBD1	CASSPTGPGDTQYF	TGTGCCAGCAGCCCGACAGGGCCGGGGGATACGCAGTATTTT
TRBV11-2	-	TRBJ1-4	TRBD1	CASSLGTGKDKLFF	TGTGCCAGCAGCTTAGGGACAGGGAAAGACAAACTGTTTTTT
TRBV15	once	TRBJ1-3	-	CATSLIGRYAGNTIYF	TGTGCCACCAGTCTTATTGGCAGGTACGCCGGAAACACCATATATTTT
TRBV4-1	-	TRBJ2-5	TRBD1	CASSQVPTGGYQETQYF	TGCGCCAGCAGCCAAGTCCCGACAGGGGGGTACCAAGAGACCCAGTACTTC
TRBV5-1	-	TRBJ2-2	TRBD2	CASSLGLAGTANTGELFF	TGCGCCAGCAGCTTGGGACTAGCGGGGACCGCGAACACCGGGGAGCTGTTTTTT
TRBV5-1	-	TRBJ2-6	TRBD1	CASSQSAQGFTGANVLTF	TGCGCCAGCAGCCAGTCGGCACAGGGGTTCACTGGGGCCAACGTCCTGACTTTC
TRBV5-6	-	TRBJ1-2	-	CASSFRGTNYGYTF	TGTGCCAGCAGCTTCAGGGGCACTAACTATGGCTACACCTTC